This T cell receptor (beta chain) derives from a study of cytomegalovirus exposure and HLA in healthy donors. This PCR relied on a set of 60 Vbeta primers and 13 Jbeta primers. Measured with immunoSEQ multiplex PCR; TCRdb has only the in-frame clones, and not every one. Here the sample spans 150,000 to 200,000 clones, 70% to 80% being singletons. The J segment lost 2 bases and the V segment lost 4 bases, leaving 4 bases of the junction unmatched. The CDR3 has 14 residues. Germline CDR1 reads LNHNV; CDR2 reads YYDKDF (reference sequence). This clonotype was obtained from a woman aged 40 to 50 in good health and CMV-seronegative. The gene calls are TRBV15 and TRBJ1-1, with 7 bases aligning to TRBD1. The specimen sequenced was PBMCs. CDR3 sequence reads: CATSIRQGNTEAFF. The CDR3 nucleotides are TGTGCCACCAGCATCCGACAGGGAAACACTGAAGCTTTCTTT.